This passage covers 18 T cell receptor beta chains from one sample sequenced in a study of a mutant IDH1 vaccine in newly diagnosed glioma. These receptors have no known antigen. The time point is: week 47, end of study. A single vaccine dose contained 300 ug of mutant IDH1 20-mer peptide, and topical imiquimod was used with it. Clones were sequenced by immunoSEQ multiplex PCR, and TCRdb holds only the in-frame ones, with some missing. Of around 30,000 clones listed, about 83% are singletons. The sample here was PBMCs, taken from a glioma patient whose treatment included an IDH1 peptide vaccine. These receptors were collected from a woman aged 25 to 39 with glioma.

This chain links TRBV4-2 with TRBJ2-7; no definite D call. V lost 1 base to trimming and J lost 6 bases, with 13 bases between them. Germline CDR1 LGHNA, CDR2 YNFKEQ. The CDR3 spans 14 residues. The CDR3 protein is CASSQGGSFIEQYF. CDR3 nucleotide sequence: TGTGCCAGCAGCCAAGGGGGTTCTTTCATCGAGCAGTACTTC.

CDR3 loop: CASSFRFGELFF. In DNA, the CDR3 is TGTGCCAGCAGCTTCCGCTTCGGGGAGCTGTTTTTT. The V and J genes are TRBV2 and TRBJ2-2; D is undetermined. Looked up from germline, CDR1 is SNHLY and CDR2 is FYNNEI. The CDR3 length is 12 residues. V gave up 6 bases and J gave up 7 bases, with 9 bases separating them.

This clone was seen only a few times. CDR3 DNA sequence: TGTGCCAGCAGCTTAGCGGAGACCCAGTACTTC. The encoded protein is CASSLAETQYF. The rearrangement uses TRBV7-6 and TRBJ2-5; D is unresolved. Germline CDR1 SGHVS, CDR2 FNYEAQ. V was shortened by 0 bases and J by 5 bases, with 1 base between the two germline ends. CDR3 length equals 11 residues.

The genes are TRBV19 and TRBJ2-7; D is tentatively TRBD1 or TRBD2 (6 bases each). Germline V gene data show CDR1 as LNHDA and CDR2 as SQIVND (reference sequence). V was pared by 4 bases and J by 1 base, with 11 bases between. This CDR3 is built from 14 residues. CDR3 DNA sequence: TGTGCCAGTAGTAAGGGGGGCGCTTCCTACGAGCAGTACTTC. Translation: CASSKGGASYEQYF.

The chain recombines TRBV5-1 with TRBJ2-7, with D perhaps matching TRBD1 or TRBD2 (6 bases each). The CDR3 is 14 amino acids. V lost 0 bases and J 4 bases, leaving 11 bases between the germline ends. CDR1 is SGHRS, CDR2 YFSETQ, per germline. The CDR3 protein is CASSLEWGAYEQYF. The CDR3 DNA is TGCGCCAGCAGCTTGGAATGGGGGGCGTACGAGCAGTACTTC.

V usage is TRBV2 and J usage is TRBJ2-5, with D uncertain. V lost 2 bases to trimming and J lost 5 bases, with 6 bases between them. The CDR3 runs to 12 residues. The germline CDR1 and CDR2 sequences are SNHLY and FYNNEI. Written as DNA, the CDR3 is TGTGCCAGCAGTGAACTAGAGGAGACCCAGTACTTC. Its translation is CASSELEETQYF.

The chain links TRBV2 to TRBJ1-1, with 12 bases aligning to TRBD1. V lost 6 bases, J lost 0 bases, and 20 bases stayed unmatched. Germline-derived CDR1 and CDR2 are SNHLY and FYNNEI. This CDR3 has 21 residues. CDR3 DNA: TGTGCCAGCAGCTCCTTTTCCGGGACAGGGGGCCTTGAAGCGATGAACACTGAAGCTTTCTTT. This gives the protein CASSSFSGTGGLEAMNTEAFF.

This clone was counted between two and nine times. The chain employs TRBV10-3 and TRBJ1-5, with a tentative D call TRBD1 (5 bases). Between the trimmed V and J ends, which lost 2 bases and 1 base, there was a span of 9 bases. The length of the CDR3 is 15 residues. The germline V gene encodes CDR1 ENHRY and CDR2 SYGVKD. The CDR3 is CAISERGMSNQPQHF. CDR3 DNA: TGTGCCATCAGTGAGAGGGGAATGAGCAATCAGCCCCAGCATTTT.

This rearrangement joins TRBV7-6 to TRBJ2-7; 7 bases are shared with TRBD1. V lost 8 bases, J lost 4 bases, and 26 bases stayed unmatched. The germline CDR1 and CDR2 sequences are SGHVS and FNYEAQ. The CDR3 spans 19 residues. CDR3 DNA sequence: TGTGCCAGCCCCTCAGCAGACCTCATCCAGGGGGTAGCGTCGTACGAGCAGTACTTC. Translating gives CASPSADLIQGVASYEQYF.

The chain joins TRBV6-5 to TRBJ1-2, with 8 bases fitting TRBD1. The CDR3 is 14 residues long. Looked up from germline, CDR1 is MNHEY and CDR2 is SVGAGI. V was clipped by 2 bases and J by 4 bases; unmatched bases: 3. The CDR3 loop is CASSYGQGGYGYTF. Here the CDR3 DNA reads TGTGCCAGCAGTTACGGACAGGGTGGCTATGGCTACACCTTC.

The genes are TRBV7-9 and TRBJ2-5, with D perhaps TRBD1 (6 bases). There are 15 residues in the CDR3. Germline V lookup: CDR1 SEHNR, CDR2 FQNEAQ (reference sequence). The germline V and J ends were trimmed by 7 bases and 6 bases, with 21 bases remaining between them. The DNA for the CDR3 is TGTGCCAGCACCAACCTTTTGGGGGCTGGGAAGACCCAGTACTTC. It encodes CASTNLLGAGKTQYF.

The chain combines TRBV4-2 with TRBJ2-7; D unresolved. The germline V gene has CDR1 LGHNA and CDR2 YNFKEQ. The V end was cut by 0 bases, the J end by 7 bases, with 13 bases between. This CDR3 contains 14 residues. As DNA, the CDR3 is TGTGCCAGCAGCCAAGAGGGCCAGCCTAGAGAGCAGTACTTC. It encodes CASSQEGQPREQYF.

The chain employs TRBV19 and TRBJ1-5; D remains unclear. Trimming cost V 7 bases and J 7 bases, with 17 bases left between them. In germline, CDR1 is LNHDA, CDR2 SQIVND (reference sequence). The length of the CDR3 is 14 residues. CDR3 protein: CASTLGKAGQPQHF. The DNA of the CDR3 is TGTGCCAGTACCCTGGGGAAGGCGGGACAGCCCCAGCATTTT.

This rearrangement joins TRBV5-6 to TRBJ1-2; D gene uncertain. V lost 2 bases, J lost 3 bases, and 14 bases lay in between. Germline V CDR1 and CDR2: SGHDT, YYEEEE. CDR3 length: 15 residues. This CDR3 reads CASSLYREAYYGYTF. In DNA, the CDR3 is TGTGCCAGCAGCTTATACAGAGAGGCTTACTATGGCTACACCTTC.

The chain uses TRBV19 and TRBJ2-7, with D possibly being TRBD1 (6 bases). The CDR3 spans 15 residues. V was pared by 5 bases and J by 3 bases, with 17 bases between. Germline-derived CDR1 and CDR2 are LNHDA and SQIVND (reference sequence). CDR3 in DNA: TGTGCCAGTAGTGTCCAGGGGTCAAGTGTCTACGAGCAGTACTTC. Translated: CASSVQGSSVYEQYF.

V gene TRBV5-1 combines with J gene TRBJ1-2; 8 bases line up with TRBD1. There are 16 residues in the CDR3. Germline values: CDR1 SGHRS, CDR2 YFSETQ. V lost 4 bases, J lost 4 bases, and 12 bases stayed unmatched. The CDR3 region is CASSPHLDRAPYGYTF. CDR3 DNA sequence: TGCGCCAGCAGCCCCCACTTGGACAGGGCCCCCTATGGCTACACCTTC.

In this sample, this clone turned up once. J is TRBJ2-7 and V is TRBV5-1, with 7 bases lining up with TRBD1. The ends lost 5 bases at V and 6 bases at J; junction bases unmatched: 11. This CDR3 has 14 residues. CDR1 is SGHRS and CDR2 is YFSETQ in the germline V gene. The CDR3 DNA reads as TGCGCCAGCAGTCGAGGGGACAGCAACACCGAGCAGTACTTC. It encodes CASSRGDSNTEQYF.

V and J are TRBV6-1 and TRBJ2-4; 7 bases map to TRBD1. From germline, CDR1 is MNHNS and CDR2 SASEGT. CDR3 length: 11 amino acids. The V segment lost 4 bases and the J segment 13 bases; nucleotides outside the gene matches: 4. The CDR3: CASSADRAQYF. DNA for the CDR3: TGTGCCAGCAGTGCCGACAGGGCCCAGTACTTC.